This T cell receptor (beta chain) was recovered during a study of OX40 agonist ivuxolimab in advanced cancers. Only in-frame clones appear in the TCRdb table, and some are missing; sequencing was by immunoSEQ multiplex PCR. The table has about 30,000 clones, roughly nine tenths seen once. This CDR3 has 14 residues. With 6 bases removed from V and 4 bases from J, the gap between germline ends came to 13 bases. Looked up from germline, CDR1 is SGHAT and CDR2 is FQNNGV. This TCR was sampled from an adult with an advanced solid tumor such as melanoma, head and neck, liver or kidney cancer. The starting material was CD4+ or CD8+ T cells sorted from blood, obtained in a trial of the OX40 agonist ivuxolimab. The chain is built from TRBV11-2 and TRBJ2-1; a weak D match, TRBD1 (5 bases). The CDR3 DNA reads as TGTGCCAGCAGTCGTAGTCAGGGATACAATGAGCAGTTCTTC. Protein product: CASSRSQGYNEQFF. The entire variable domain, with the rest obtained from reference TRBV11-2 and TRBJ2-1, is as follows: EAGVAQSPRYKIIEKRQSVAFWCNPISGHATLYWYQQILGQGPKLLIQFQNNGVVDDSQLPKDRFSAERLKGVDSTLKIQPAKLEDSAVYLCASSRSQGYNEQFFGPGTRLTVL.